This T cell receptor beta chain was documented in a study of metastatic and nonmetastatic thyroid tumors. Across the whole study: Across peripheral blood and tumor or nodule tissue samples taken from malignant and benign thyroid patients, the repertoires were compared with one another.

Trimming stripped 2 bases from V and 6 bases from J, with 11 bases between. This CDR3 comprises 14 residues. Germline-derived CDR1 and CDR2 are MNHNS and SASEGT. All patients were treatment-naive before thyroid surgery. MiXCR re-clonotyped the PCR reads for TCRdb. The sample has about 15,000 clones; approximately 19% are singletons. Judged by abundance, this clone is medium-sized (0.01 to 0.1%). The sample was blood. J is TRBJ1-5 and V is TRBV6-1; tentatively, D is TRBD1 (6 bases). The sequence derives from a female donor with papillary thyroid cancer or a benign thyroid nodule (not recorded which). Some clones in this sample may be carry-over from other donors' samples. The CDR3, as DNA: TGTGCCAGCAGTGAAATTGAACAGGGTCAGCCCCAGCATTTT. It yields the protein CASSEIEQGQPQHF.